This T cell receptor beta chain was recovered during a study of CD8 T cells in ankylosing spondylitis. Quantitative 5'-RACE was performed with molecular barcodes, and it yielded the TCR beta libraries. TCRdb re-derived calls from the 5' RACE reads in MiXCR, one entry per CDR3 protein. The sample includes some 100,000 distinct CDR3 sequences, roughly 8.3% of them seen just once. This clonotype was observed at least ten times. Its matching antigen is unknown. Study results and limitations: It appeared that ankylosing spondylitis blood was characterized by a TCR beta motif of several highly homologous variants. Disease-linked clones were CD8+ and relatively rare in peripheral blood.

The germline V gene has CDR1 LGHNA and CDR2 YSLEER. Trimming left V 0 bases short and J 0 bases short, with 16 bases between. This CDR3 comprises 18 residues. This TCR was sampled from a male donor with ankylosing spondylitis or in good health (not recorded which). The chain is built from TRBV4-3 and TRBJ2-3; the D call may be TRBD1 or TRBD2 (7 bases each). Sequenced sample: blood, either unsorted or a sorted T cell fraction (not recorded which). CDR3 protein: CASSQDSGGGTSTDTQYF. CDR3 DNA sequence: TGCGCCAGCAGCCAAGATTCAGGGGGGGGAACTAGCACAGATACGCAGTATTTT.